Listed below are T cell receptor beta chains from one sample, sequenced in a study of T cell repertoires in cytomegalovirus infection. No antigen is known for these receptors. TCRdb itself ran the reads through MiXCR, one entry per CDR3 protein. The sample includes approximately 590,000 distinct CDR3 sequences, about 40% of them seen just once. Specimen: cultured PBMCs, collected from culture after CMV antigen stimulation. These receptors were taken from a human donor in good health (CMV status not recorded). Some clones in this sample may be carry-over from other donors' samples. The CDR3 runs from the conserved cysteine through the conserved F or W. D genes are given only for firm matches. Clone sizes are given selectively: once, few, many, or a class where the clone is expanded.

CDR3 length	J gene	clone size	V gene	D gene	CDR3 protein	CDR3 DNA
14	TRBJ2-7	once	TRBV4-1	.	CASSQVRTTGEQYF	TGCGCCAGCAGCCAAGTGCGGACGACGGGCGAGCAGTACTTC
13	TRBJ2-5	.	TRBV28	.	CASSGEGLETQYF	TGTGCCAGCAGCGGAGAGGGATTGGAGACCCAGTACTTC
13	TRBJ2-1	.	TRBV7-2	.	CASSSASVNEQFF	TGTGCCAGCAGCTCCGCAAGCGTCAATGAGCAGTTCTTC
14	TRBJ2-2	.	TRBV7-3	.	CASLRLANTGELFF	TGTGCCAGTCTCAGGCTCGCGAACACCGGGGAGCTGTTTTTT
13	TRBJ1-4	few	TRBV6-1	.	CASAGTTNEKLFF	TGTGCCAGCGCCGGGACAACTAATGAAAAACTGTTTTTT
14	TRBJ2-5	few	TRBV7-2	.	CASSPLMGGETQYF	TGTGCCAGCAGCCCGCTAATGGGTGGAGAGACCCAGTACTTC
16	TRBJ2-3	.	TRBV7-2	TRBD2	CASMRGGGGSTDTQYF	TGTGCCAGCATGCGGGGGGGCGGGGGGTCCACAGATACGCAGTATTTT
15	TRBJ2-1	.	TRBV11-2	.	CASSFTGLSYNEQFF	TGTGCCAGCAGCTTCACGGGACTGAGCTACAATGAGCAGTTCTTC
15	TRBJ1-2	few	TRBV7-2	TRBD1	CASSLPTGYRYGYTF	TGTGCCAGCAGCTTACCGACAGGGTACCGCTATGGCTACACCTTC
13	TRBJ1-2	.	TRBV5-5	.	CASTLDGNYGYTF	TGTGCCAGCACCCTAGACGGGAACTATGGCTACACCTTC
17	TRBJ2-1	.	TRBV24-1	.	CATSDPTPQLPYNEQFF	TGTGCCACCAGTGACCCAACTCCTCAATTACCGTACAATGAGCAGTTCTTC
16	TRBJ2-2	.	TRBV14	TRBD2	CASSQQREGNTGELFF	TGTGCCAGCAGCCAGCAGCGGGAGGGGAACACCGGGGAGCTGTTTTTT
15	TRBJ2-5	.	TRBV6-2/TRBV6-3	.	CASSRTGPRQETQYF	TGTGCCAGCAGCCGGACCGGACCAAGACAAGAGACCCAGTACTTC
21	TRBJ2-2	once	TRBV24-1	.	CATSASPGTTVESSNTGELFF	TGTGCCACCAGTGCTTCACCCGGGACCACCGTAGAGAGTTCGAACACCGGGGAGCTGTTTTTT
15	TRBJ2-5	.	TRBV9	.	CASSVGRTARETQYF	TGTGCCAGCAGCGTAGGGAGGACAGCGAGAGAGACCCAGTACTTC
13	TRBJ1-1	.	TRBV18	.	CASSPPSTEEAFF	TGTGCCAGCTCACCACCGTCCACAGAAGAAGCTTTCTTT
14	TRBJ2-3	many	TRBV7-2	.	CASSSGPSTDTQYF	TGTGCCAGCAGCTCAGGACCTAGCACAGATACGCAGTATTTT
15	TRBJ2-7	.	TRBV12-3/TRBV12-4	TRBD1	CASSSGTGDPYEQYF	TGTGCCAGCAGTTCCGGGACAGGGGACCCATACGAGCAGTACTTC
15	TRBJ1-1	many	TRBV7-6	.	CASSWTPPPTTEAFF	TGTGCCAGCAGCTGGACCCCACCGCCCACCACTGAAGCTTTCTTT
13	TRBJ2-3	few	TRBV6-2/TRBV6-3	.	CASSPRDTDTQYF	TGTGCCAGCAGTCCTCGAGACACAGATACGCAGTATTTT
12	TRBJ1-4	.	TRBV2	.	CASSSQNEKLFF	TGTGCCAGCAGTTCACAGAATGAAAAACTGTTTTTT
19	TRBJ1-1	.	TRBV12-3/TRBV12-4	.	CASSPPGLGAAGYLAEAFF	TGTGCCAGCAGTCCCCCTGGTCTAGGGGCTGCCGGCTATCTAGCTGAAGCTTTCTTT
13	TRBJ2-3	few	TRBV7-2	.	CASSEGWSDTQYF	TGTGCCAGCAGTGAGGGCTGGTCGGATACGCAGTATTTT
19	TRBJ2-1	.	TRBV30	TRBD2	CAWSSKGGSGEFRVNEQFF	TGTGCCTGGAGTAGTAAGGGAGGGTCTGGGGAGTTTAGGGTGAATGAGCAGTTCTTC
13	TRBJ1-1	.	TRBV7-2	.	CASSPYQRVRGFF	TGTGCCAGCAGCCCGTATCAGAGGGTTAGGGGTTTCTTT
14	TRBJ2-5	.	TRBV6-2/TRBV6-3	.	CASSSRDLRKTQYF	TGTGCCAGCAGTAGCCGGGACCTGAGGAAGACCCAGTACTTC
17	TRBJ2-3	.	TRBV4-1	.	CASSQDWGPYSTDTQYF	TGCGCCAGCAGCCAAGATTGGGGCCCCTATAGCACAGATACGCAGTATTTT
19	TRBJ2-1	few	TRBV28	.	CASSPARLKGKISYNEQFF	TGTGCCAGCAGCCCAGCCCGCCTAAAGGGTAAAATCTCCTACAATGAGCAGTTCTTC
13	TRBJ2-1	.	TRBV2	.	CASSKEALNEQFF	TGTGCCAGCAGTAAAGAGGCGTTAAATGAGCAGTTCTTC
16	TRBJ2-7	many	TRBV7-8	.	CASSLAVLGGTYEQYF	TGTGCCAGCAGCTTAGCGGTGCTCGGGGGAACCTACGAGCAGTACTTC
13	TRBJ1-6	many	TRBV7-2	.	CASSLQTYSPLHF	TGTGCCAGCAGCTTACAAACCTATTCACCCCTCCACTTT
15	TRBJ2-3	.	TRBV14	TRBD2	CASSQGLAVWDTQYF	TGTGCCAGCAGCCAAGGACTAGCTGTCTGGGATACGCAGTATTTT
18	TRBJ1-1	.	TRBV20-1	.	CSAINLRGNRGFFTEAFF	TGCAGTGCTATAAATTTACGGGGGAATCGCGGTTTTTTCACTGAAGCTTTCTTT
13	TRBJ1-3	.	TRBV14	.	CASSQDRGSTIYF	TGTGCCAGCAGCCAAGACCGGGGTTCAACCATATATTTT
13	TRBJ1-5	few	TRBV20-1	TRBD1	CSASGTVNQPQHF	TGCAGTGCTAGTGGGACAGTCAATCAGCCCCAGCATTTT
12	TRBJ2-3	.	TRBV3-1	.	CASSQTSTTQYF	TGTGCCAGCAGCCAGACTTCAACAACGCAGTATTTT
13	TRBJ1-2	.	TRBV12-3/TRBV12-4	.	CASSRQGGYGYTF	TGTGCCAGCAGTAGGCAAGGAGGCTATGGCTACACCTTC
11	TRBJ1-2	few	TRBV28	.	CASISGGRYTF	TGTGCCAGCATTTCTGGAGGTCGCTACACCTTC
12	TRBJ2-5	.	TRBV5-1	TRBD1	CASSTQGETQYF	TGCGCCAGCAGCACACAGGGGGAGACCCAGTACTTC
14	TRBJ2-7	.	TRBV11-2	.	CASSTNRRAYEQYF	TGTGCCAGCAGTACAAACCGTCGGGCGTACGAGCAGTACTTC
13	TRBJ2-7	once	TRBV28	.	CAYAAIASGEQYF	TGTGCCTACGCAGCTATTGCTTCAGGCGAGCAGTACTTC
15	TRBJ2-6	.	TRBV5-4	.	CASSSNSIGANVLTF	TGTGCCAGCAGCTCCAACTCGATTGGGGCCAACGTCCTGACTTTC
13	TRBJ2-1	.	TRBV7-6	.	CASSRNGVNEQFF	TGTGCCAGCAGCCGTAACGGTGTAAATGAGCAGTTCTTC
14	TRBJ1-1	many	TRBV7-9	TRBD1	CASSEGQGEKEAFF	TGTGCCAGCAGCGAGGGACAGGGGGAGAAGGAAGCTTTCTTT
14	TRBJ2-3	few	TRBV6-2/TRBV6-3	.	CASSYEDGTDTQYF	TGTGCCAGCAGTTATGAGGACGGGACAGATACGCAGTATTTT
14	TRBJ1-5	.	TRBV19	TRBD1	CARPRQGRNQPQHF	TGTGCCAGACCTCGACAGGGCCGCAATCAGCCCCAGCATTTT
13	TRBJ1-2	.	TRBV5-6	.	CASSLAGYFGYTF	TGTGCCAGCAGCTTGGCAGGGTACTTTGGCTACACCTTC
14	TRBJ2-1	few	TRBV19	.	CASSPQGQYNEQFF	TGTGCCAGTAGTCCTCAAGGACAGTACAATGAGCAGTTCTTC
10	TRBJ2-7	few	TRBV28	.	CASSRNEQYF	TGTGCCAGCAGTCGTAACGAGCAGTACTTC
13	TRBJ2-7	.	TRBV7-2	.	CASSLAYGYEQYF	TGTGCCAGCAGCTTAGCCTACGGGTACGAGCAGTACTTC
10	TRBJ2-2	few	TRBV7-4	.	CARDSGELFF	TGTGCCAGAGATTCTGGGGAGCTGTTTTTT
15	TRBJ2-7	few	TRBV25-1	TRBD2	CASSAQGLHSYEQYF	TGTGCCAGCAGTGCCCAGGGACTACACTCCTACGAGCAGTACTTC
16	TRBJ2-3	.	TRBV27	.	CASIQWRGGAGDTQYF	TGTGCCAGTATACAATGGAGAGGGGGGGCCGGAGATACGCAGTATTTT
15	TRBJ2-3	.	TRBV2	.	CASRRGAASTDTQYF	TGTGCCAGCAGAAGGGGGGCGGCTAGCACAGATACGCAGTATTTT
15	TRBJ1-5	few	TRBV7-2	.	CASSLYGAGNQPQHF	TGTGCCAGCAGCTTATATGGGGCGGGCAATCAGCCCCAGCATTTT